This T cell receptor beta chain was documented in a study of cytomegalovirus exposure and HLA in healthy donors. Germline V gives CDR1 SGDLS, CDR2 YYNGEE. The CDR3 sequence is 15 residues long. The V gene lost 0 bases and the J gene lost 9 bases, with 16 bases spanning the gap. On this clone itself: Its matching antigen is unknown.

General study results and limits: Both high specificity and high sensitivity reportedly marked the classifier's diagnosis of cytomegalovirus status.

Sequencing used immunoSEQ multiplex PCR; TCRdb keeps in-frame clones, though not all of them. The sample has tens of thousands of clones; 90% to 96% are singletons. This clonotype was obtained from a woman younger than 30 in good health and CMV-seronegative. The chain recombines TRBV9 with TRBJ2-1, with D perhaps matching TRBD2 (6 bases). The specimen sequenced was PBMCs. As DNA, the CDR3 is TGTGCCAGCAGCGTAGATGGGGGACTGGGGGGTGAGCAGTTCTTC. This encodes CASSVDGGLGGEQFF.